The 4 T cell receptor beta chains below come from one sample, sequenced in a study of T cell clonality in common variable immunodeficiency. Profiled with immunoSEQ multiplex PCR; TCRdb holds only in-frame clones, not every one. The sample has 30,000 or so clones, none seen only once. Sample: peripheral blood mononuclear cells. These receptors were obtained from a person aged 18-70 years in good health.

This clone ranks as medium-sized. Read data end 3 residues before the CDR3 end; the end is taken from the germline J gene. The identical CDR3 is also encoded by other nucleotide sequences in the sample. The chain uses TRBV20-1 and TRBJ2-4; D may be TRBD1 (5 bases). V was trimmed by 3 bases and J by 6 bases, leaving 9 bases between them. The CDR3 is 12 amino acids. Germline V gene sequence: CDR1 DFQATT, CDR2 SNEGSKA (reference sequence). The sequenced CDR3 bases are TGCAGTGCTAGGGGGCAGGGAAACATT. Its translation is CSARGQGNI. The whole CDR3 protein reads CSARGQGNIQYF.

This clone was observed at least ten times. The read finishes 3 residues shy of the CDR3 end, and the germline J gene is used to complete it. This sequence joins TRBV20-1 and TRBJ1-5, with 7 bases identical to TRBD1. The CDR3 covers 15 residues. The V and J ends lost 2 bases and 6 bases, in that order; junction bases with no gene match: 10. Germline CDR1 is DFQATT and CDR2 is SNEGSKA (reference sequence). The sequenced CDR3 bases are TGCAGTGCTAGAACCCAACAGGGGTTAGCTCAGCCC. Translation gives CSARTQQGLAQP. The entire CDR3 protein is CSARTQQGLAQPQHF.

At least ten counts were recorded for this clone. The DNA ends 3 residues before the CDR3 does, and the rest of the CDR3 is filled in from the germline J gene. This chain uses TRBV20-1 with TRBJ2-7; 7 bases fit TRBD1. Germline assignment: CDR1 DFQATT and CDR2 SNEGSKA (reference sequence). The V and J ends lost 5 bases and 6 bases, in that order; junction bases with no gene match: 4. The CDR3 spans 11 residues. CDR3 DNA (partial): TGCAGTGCTCAAGGACAGGTCGAG. It yields the protein CSAQGQVE. The whole CDR3 protein is CSAQGQVEQYF.

This clone was counted many times. Sequencing ends 3 residues short of the CDR3 end; the germline J gene provides the rest. The chain carries TRBV20-1 and TRBJ1-2; 7 nucleotides match TRBD1. This CDR3 contains 13 residues. CDR1 is DFQATT and CDR2 is SNEGSKA in the germline V gene (reference sequence). The trim removed 6 bases at V and 5 bases at J, leaving 9 bases unmatched. The CDR3 here is CSATGQAAYGYTF. The DNA read from the CDR3 is TGCAGTGCCACAGGACAGGCAGCTTATGGC.